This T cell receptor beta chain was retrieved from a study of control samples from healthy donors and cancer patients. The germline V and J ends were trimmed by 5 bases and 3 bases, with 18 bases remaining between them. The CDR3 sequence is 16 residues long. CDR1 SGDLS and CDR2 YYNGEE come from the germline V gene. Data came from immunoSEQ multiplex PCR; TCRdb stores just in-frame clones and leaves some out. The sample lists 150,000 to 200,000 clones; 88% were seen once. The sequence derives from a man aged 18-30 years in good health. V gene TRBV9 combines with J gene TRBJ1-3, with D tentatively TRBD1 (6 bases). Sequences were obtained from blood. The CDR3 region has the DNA TGTGCCAGCAGGGAAGGGGGGAGATACTTTGGAAACACCATATATTTT. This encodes CASREGGRYFGNTIYF.